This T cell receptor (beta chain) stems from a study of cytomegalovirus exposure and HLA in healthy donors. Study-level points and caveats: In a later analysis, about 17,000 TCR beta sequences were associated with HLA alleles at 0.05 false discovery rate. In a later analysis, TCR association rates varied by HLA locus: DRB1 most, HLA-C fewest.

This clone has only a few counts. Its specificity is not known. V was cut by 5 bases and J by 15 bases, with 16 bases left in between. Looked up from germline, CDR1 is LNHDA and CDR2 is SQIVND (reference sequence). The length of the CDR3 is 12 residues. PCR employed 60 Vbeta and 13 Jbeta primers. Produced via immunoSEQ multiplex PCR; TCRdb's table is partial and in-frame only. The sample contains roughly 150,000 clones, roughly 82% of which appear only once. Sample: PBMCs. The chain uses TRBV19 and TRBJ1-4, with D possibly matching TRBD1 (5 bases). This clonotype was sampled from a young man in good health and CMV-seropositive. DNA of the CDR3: TGTGCCAGTAGTGCGGGACCATTTGGGGTGTTTTTT. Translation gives CASSAGPFGVFF. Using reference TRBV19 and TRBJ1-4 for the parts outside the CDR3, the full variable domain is DGGITQSPKYLFRKEGQNVTLSCEQNLNHDAMYWYRQDPGQGLRLIYYSQIVNDFQKGDIAEGYSVSREKKESFPLTVTSAQKNPTAFYLCASSAGPFGVFFGSGTQLSVL.